Below are 20 T cell receptor beta chains sequenced from a single sample in a study of T cells in Graves' hyperthyroidism and ophthalmopathy. Amplified regions were TCR beta CDR3 sequences from RNA transcripts. The TCR CDR3 first-round RT-PCR relied on the HTBI primer set. TCRdb passed the multiplex PCR reads through MiXCR, listing each CDR3 protein once. The data show a few hundred thousand distinct CDR3 sequences, 15% to 19% seen once. Sequenced: blood. Receptors originate from a woman under 40 with Graves' hyperthyroidism.

This clonotype was counted ten times or more. V usage is TRBV2 and J usage is TRBJ2-3; 7 nucleotides match TRBD2. Germline lookup yields CDR1 SNHLY and CDR2 FYNNEI. V trimming: 6 bases; J trimming: 2 bases; junction bases outside the gene matches: 5. The CDR3 loop spans 14 amino acids. In DNA, the CDR3 is TGTGCCAGCAGGGCTAGCGGAAACACAGATACGCAGTATTTT. Its protein product is CASRASGNTDTQYF.

This CDR3 reads CASSLVRDWDTGELFF. DNA of the CDR3: TGCGCCAGCAGCTTGGTTAGGGATTGGGACACCGGGGAGCTGTTTTTT. The genes are TRBV5-1 and TRBJ2-2; D is undetermined. The CDR3 is 16 amino acids. Trimming removed 0 bases from V and 3 bases from J, with 12 bases in between. Germline V gives CDR1 SGHRS, CDR2 YFSETQ. Together with reference TRBV5-1 and TRBJ2-2, the CDR3 gives the full variable domain: KAGVTQTPRYLIKTRGQQVTLSCSPISGHRSVSWYQQTPGQGLQFLFEYFSETQRNKGNFPGRFSGRQFSNSRSEMNVSTLELGDSALYLCASSLVRDWDTGELFFGEGSRLTVL.

This clonotype was recorded many times. The V gene is TRBV2, the J gene TRBJ1-1; D is unclear. The CDR3 loop spans 13 amino acids. V was clipped by 5 bases and J by 4 bases, with 11 bases between them. CDR1 is SNHLY, CDR2 FYNNEI, per germline. The CDR3 sequence is CASSTAAGTEAFF. In DNA form, the CDR3 reads TGTGCCAGCAGTACAGCGGCAGGCACTGAAGCTTTCTTT. Together with reference TRBV2 and TRBJ1-1, the CDR3 gives the full variable domain: EPEVTQTPSHQVTQMGQEVILRCVPISNHLYFYWYRQILGQKVEFLVSFYNNEISEKSEIFDDQFSVERPDGSNFTLKIRSTKLEDSAMYFCASSTAAGTEAFFGQGTRLTVV.

This clonotype was seen at least ten times. This chain uses TRBV7-9 with TRBJ2-7; D is unresolved. CDR1 SEHNR and CDR2 FQNEAQ come from the germline V gene (reference sequence). CDR3 length: 14 amino acids. Trimming removed 7 bases from V and 5 bases from J, with 18 bases in between. The CDR3 region is CASTPPDAVNEQYF. The CDR3 DNA is TGTGCCAGCACACCCCCGGACGCGGTAAACGAGCAGTACTTC. Drawing the rest from reference TRBV7-9 and TRBJ2-7, the complete variable domain is DTGVSQNPRHKITKRGQNVTFRCDPISEHNRLYWYRQTLGQGPEFLTYFQNEAQLEKSRLLSDRFSAERPKGSFSTLEIQRTEQGDSAMYLCASTPPDAVNEQYFGPGTRLTVT.

This clonotype was counted ten times or more. J is TRBJ1-5 and V is TRBV6-1, with 7 bases that match TRBD1. The CDR3 is 14 residues long. CDR1 is MNHNS, CDR2 SASEGT, per germline. The V and J ends lost 6 bases and 3 bases, in that order; junction bases with no gene match: 5. In DNA, the CDR3 is TGTGCCAGCAGGGAGACAGGGTACAATCAGCCCCAGCATTTT. It codes for CASRETGYNQPQHF.

This clonotype was detected ten times or more. Germline is not matched at one junction end, which may reflect a read error. The V call is TRBV12-3 or TRBV12-4, the J call TRBJ2-7; tentatively, D is TRBD2 (6 bases). This CDR3 has 13 amino acids. The CDR3 sequence: CASRPRDSDEQYF. The CDR3 bases are TGTGCCAGCAGGCCCAGGGACTCCGACGAGCAGTACTTC.

This clonotype has only a few counts. V is TRBV6-5 and J is TRBJ1-1, with 7 bases matching TRBD1. After removal of 0 bases from V and 5 bases from J, the junction contained 12 bases not matched to a gene. Per the germline V gene, CDR1 is MNHEY and CDR2 is SVGAGI. This CDR3 region has 17 residues. The CDR3 DNA is TGTGCCAGCAGTTACTCGCTGTATCAGGGGGGTGAAACTGAAGCTTTCTTT. Protein: CASSYSLYQGGETEAFF.

The chain is built from TRBV6-5 and TRBJ2-7; TRBD1 agrees at 8 bases. V trimming: 0 bases; J trimming: 4 bases; junction bases outside the gene matches: 5. There are 15 residues in the CDR3. The V gene's germline CDR1 is MNHEY and CDR2 SVGAGI. CDR3 in amino acids: CASSYSQGAVYEQYF. CDR3 sequence (DNA): TGTGCCAGCAGTTACTCTCAGGGGGCGGTTTACGAGCAGTACTTC.

Many counts were recorded for this clonotype. The chain combines TRBV7-6 with TRBJ2-5, with 7 bases that match TRBD2. Germline trimming cut 5 bases from V and 7 bases from J; bases unmatched to any gene: 13. Germline V CDR1 and CDR2: SGHVS, FNYEAQ. The CDR3 runs 15 residues. The CDR3 DNA reads TGTGCCAGCAGCCGTTCTGGGGAGGGTTCCGGGACCCAGTACTTC. It encodes CASSRSGEGSGTQYF. The full variable domain, rest sourced from reference TRBV7-6 and TRBJ2-5, is GAGVSQSPRYKVTKRGQDVALRCDPISGHVSLYWYRQALGQGPEFLTYFNYEAQQDKSGLPNDRFSAERPEGSISTLTIQRTEQRDSAMYRCASSRSGEGSGTQYFGPGTRLLVL.

The V and J genes are TRBV13 and TRBJ2-2, with D uncertain. The germline CDR1 and CDR2 sequences are PRHDT and FYEKMQ (reference sequence). The CDR3 extends over 12 amino acids. The V gene lost 4 bases and the J gene lost 8 bases, with 8 bases spanning the gap. The CDR3, as DNA: TGTGCCAGCAGCTCCCGACCGGGGGAGCTGTTTTTT. Protein product: CASSSRPGELFF. Variable domain in full (rest from reference TRBV13 and TRBJ2-2): AAGVIQSPRHLIKEKRETATLKCYPIPRHDTVYWYQQGPGQDPQFLISFYEKMQSDKGSIPDRFSAQQFSDYHSELNMSSLELGDSALYFCASSSRPGELFFGEGSRLTVL.

This clonotype showed up just a few times. The chain uses TRBV7-9 and TRBJ1-1; D not certain. The CDR3 has 15 amino acids. Trimming took 5 bases from V and 5 from J, leaving 18 bases between them. Looked up from germline, CDR1 is SEHNR and CDR2 is FQNEAQ (reference sequence). CDR3 in amino acids: CASSRPLREGTEAFF. In DNA form, the CDR3 reads TGTGCCAGCAGCCGACCCTTGCGGGAGGGTACTGAAGCTTTCTTT.

With regard to this clonotype: One end of the junction does not line up with germline, which may come from a read error. The chain joins TRBV12-3 or TRBV12-4 to TRBJ2-7; TRBD1 agrees at 10 bases. The CDR3 is 14 residues long. The CDR3: CASRHRQGAYKQYF. The CDR3 region has the DNA TGTGCCAGCAGACATCGACAGGGGGCCTACAAGCAGTACTTC.

The CDR3 sequence is CASSPPQGTYQETQYF. As DNA, the CDR3 is TGTGCCAGCAGCCCCCCACAGGGGACGTACCAAGAGACCCAGTACTTC. V is TRBV5-6 and J is TRBJ2-5; 7 nucleotides agree with TRBD1. Germline V lookup: CDR1 SGHDT, CDR2 YYEEEE. The CDR3 loop spans 16 amino acids. Germline trimming cut 4 bases from V and 0 bases from J; bases unmatched to any gene: 9.

This clonotype was detected ten times or more. The chain joins TRBV5-1 to TRBJ2-5, with 9 bases lining up with TRBD2. V lost 4 bases to trimming and J lost 2 bases; unmatched junction nucleotides: 12. The CDR3 runs to 17 residues. Germline V gene lookup returns CDR1 SGHRS and CDR2 YFSETQ. CDR3 nucleotide sequence: TGCGCCAGCAGCCCTGGGGTAGCGGGAGATCTTCAAGAGACCCAGTACTTC. Translation gives CASSPGVAGDLQETQYF. Variable domain in full (rest from reference TRBV5-1 and TRBJ2-5): KAGVTQTPRYLIKTRGQQVTLSCSPISGHRSVSWYQQTPGQGLQFLFEYFSETQRNKGNFPGRFSGRQFSNSRSEMNVSTLELGDSALYLCASSPGVAGDLQETQYFGPGTRLLVL.

The chain recombines TRBV11-2 with TRBJ2-7; possible D gene TRBD1, 6 bases. Trimming stripped 4 bases from V and 4 bases from J, with 14 bases between. CDR1 is SGHAT, CDR2 FQNNGV, per germline. The length of the CDR3 is 14 residues. This chain's CDR3 is CASSSRQDPYEQYF. The CDR3 nucleotides are TGTGCCAGCAGCTCCAGACAGGATCCTTACGAGCAGTACTTC.

This clonotype was seen ten or more times. The rearrangement uses TRBV7-9 and TRBJ2-1; TRBD2 matches at 11 bases. From germline, CDR1 is SEHNR and CDR2 FQNEAQ (reference sequence). Trimming took 5 bases from V and 0 from J; bases not matched to a gene: 3. This CDR3 has 16 residues. In nucleotides, the CDR3 is TGTGCCAGCAGCGGACTAGCGGGCCACTCCTACAATGAGCAGTTCTTC. It translates to CASSGLAGHSYNEQFF.

This clonotype was counted only a few times. V and J are TRBV15 and TRBJ2-7, with 10 bases fitting TRBD1. This CDR3 has 16 amino acids. The V and J ends lost 0 bases and 6 bases, in that order; junction bases with no gene match: 8. Germline CDR1 is LNHNV and CDR2 is YYDKDF (reference sequence). CDR3 residues: CATSRDLRTGGGEQYF. The DNA of the CDR3 is TGTGCCACCAGCAGAGATCTTCGGACAGGGGGAGGCGAGCAGTACTTC. Complete variable domain (other parts from reference TRBV15 and TRBJ2-7): DAMVIQNPRYQVTQFGKPVTLSCSQTLNHNVMYWYQQKSSQAPKLLFHYYDKDFNNEADTPDNFQSRRPNTSFCFLDIRSPGLGDTAMYLCATSRDLRTGGGEQYFGPGTRLTVT.

This clonotype was detected ten times or more. The rearrangement joins TRBV5-5 to TRBJ2-7; 11 bases line up with TRBD2. The germline V gene encodes CDR1 SGHKS and CDR2 YYEKEE (reference sequence). CDR3 size: 15 residues. Trimming cost V 3 bases and J 5 bases; bases outside gene matches: 7. The CDR3 reads CASSSIAGGPNEQYF. Here the CDR3 DNA reads TGTGCCAGCAGCTCCATAGCGGGAGGGCCAAACGAGCAGTACTTC.

This clonotype was seen only a few times. This chain joins TRBV10-3 and TRBJ2-7; D might be TRBD1 or TRBD2, each matching 5 bases. The CDR3 extends over 15 amino acids. Trimming took 10 bases from V and 4 from J, leaving 23 bases between them. Germline V CDR1 and CDR2: ENHRY, SYGVKD. The CDR3 here is CATVGWDAGSYEQYF. As DNA, the CDR3 is TGTGCCACCGTCGGGTGGGACGCGGGTTCGTACGAGCAGTACTTC.

In its sample, this clonotype was seen many times. This chain connects TRBV11-2 to TRBJ1-1; tentative D call: TRBD1 (6 bases). V was clipped by 4 bases and J by 8 bases, with 8 bases between them. The CDR3 runs to 11 residues. Germline loops: CDR1 SGHAT, CDR2 FQNNGV. CDR3 in DNA: TGTGCCAGCAGCTCCACAGGGGAAGCTTTCTTT. It yields the protein CASSSTGEAFF.